This T cell receptor beta chain was recovered during a study of blood T cells in healthy people across ages. Whole-study results and caveats: Those diversity estimates obtained from one million T cells were thought to be underestimates.

The germline CDR1 and CDR2 sequences are MNHNY and SVGAGI (reference sequence). This CDR3 has 15 amino acids. V dropped 7 bases and J dropped 3 bases, with 18 bases sitting between them. As regards this clonotype: Its antigen is unknown.

A J-beta primer mix and a sample-barcoded 5' primer were used in a second PCR of roughly 6 to 11 cycles. Every cDNA molecule carried a tag from a template-switch adaptor bearing 12 random nucleotides. MiXCR was run by TCRdb on the 5' RACE reads, yielding one entry per CDR3 protein. The repertoire includes 1.4 million to 1.5 million distinct CDR3 sequences, approximately 40% of them detected once, and 6.5% to 10% sits in the top ten. Per-sample yields of isolated PBMCs were at least 6.5 million. Total RNA, at least 5 micrograms per sample, was extracted from PBMCs. The V gene is TRBV6-6, the J gene TRBJ2-5; D is possibly TRBD1 or TRBD2 (5 bases each). The receptor was isolated from a woman younger than 30 in good health. Sequenced material: blood. CDR3 sequence (DNA): TGTGCCAGCAACAGAACTCCCGGGACGGAAGAGACCCAGTACTTC. Amino acid sequence: CASNRTPGTEETQYF.